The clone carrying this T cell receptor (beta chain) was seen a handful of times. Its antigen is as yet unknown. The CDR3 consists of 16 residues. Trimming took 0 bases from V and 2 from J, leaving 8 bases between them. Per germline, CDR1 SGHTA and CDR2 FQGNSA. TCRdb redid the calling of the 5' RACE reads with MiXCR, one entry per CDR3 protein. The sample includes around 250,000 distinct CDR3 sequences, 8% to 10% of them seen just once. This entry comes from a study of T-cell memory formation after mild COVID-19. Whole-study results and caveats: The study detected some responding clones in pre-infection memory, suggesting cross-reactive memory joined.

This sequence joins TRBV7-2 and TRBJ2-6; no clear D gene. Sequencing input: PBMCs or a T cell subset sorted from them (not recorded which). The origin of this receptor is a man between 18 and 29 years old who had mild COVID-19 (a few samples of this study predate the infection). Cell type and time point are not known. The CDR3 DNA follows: TGTGCCAGCAGCTTAGCTGGGGTGGCTGGGGCCAACGTCCTGACTTTC. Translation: CASSLAGVAGANVLTF.